This entry is about one T cell receptor beta chain. Its antigen remains unknown. At cycle 4 day 1, cycle 7 day 1, and baseline, blood was sampled. The method was immunoSEQ multiplex PCR; TCRdb's version includes in-frame clones alone and lacks a portion of them. The sample has 45,000 to 55,000 clones, approximately 85% seen once. This entry belongs to a study of OX40 agonist ivuxolimab in advanced cancers. Study-wide results and limits: It was not determined which antigens were specifically recognized by the peripheral T cells that had undergone clonal expansion.

Germline V gives CDR1 LNHDA, CDR2 SQIVND (reference sequence). CDR3 length: 15 residues. Between the trimmed V and J ends, which lost 9 bases and 1 base, there was a span of 16 bases. This TCR was sampled from an adult with an advanced solid tumor such as melanoma, head and neck, liver or kidney cancer. The sample here was CD4+ or CD8+ T cells sorted from blood, taken in a trial of the OX40 agonist ivuxolimab. The chain links TRBV19 to TRBJ2-1; D is perhaps TRBD2 (5 bases). CDR3 DNA sequence: TGTGCCAGCGGGGAAAGTACAGCATCCTACAATGAGCAGTTCTTC. Its protein product is CASGESTASYNEQFF.